A selection of T cell receptor beta chains follows, all from one sample in a study of siplizumab effects on memory and regulatory T cells. Generated by immunoSEQ multiplex PCR, the TCRdb table keeps only in-frame clones and is missing some. The table has about 85,000 clones, around 95% seen once; the top ten hold approximately 18%. Sequences were obtained from CD8+ T cells sorted from blood. Source of these receptors: a human donor in good health. CDR3s include the opening cysteine and the closing phenylalanine or tryptophan. Fields, in order: clone size, V gene, D gene, J gene, CDR3 protein, CDR3 DNA. A D gene is named only where the DNA matches it firmly. Size is stated for part of the rows, as once, few or many counts, or as a class when the clone is expanded.

size: NA
V: TRBV20-1
D: NA
J: TRBJ1-1
CDR3: CSARYGTEAFF
DNA: TGCAGTGCTAGGTATGGAACTGAAGCTTTCTTT

size: NA
V: TRBV6-5
D: TRBD2
J: TRBJ2-7
CDR3: CASSSGLAGDEQYF
DNA: TGTGCCAGCAGTTCTGGACTAGCGGGGGACGAGCAGTACTTC

size: NA
V: TRBV27
D: TRBD1
J: TRBJ1-2
CDR3: CASSLLTGGADGYTF
DNA: TGTGCCAGCAGTTTACTTACAGGGGGCGCGGATGGCTACACCTTC

size: NA
V: TRBV27
D: TRBD2
J: TRBJ2-7
CDR3: CASRGGDPYEQYF
DNA: TGTGCCAGCAGGGGGGGGGACCCCTACGAGCAGTACTTC

size: NA
V: TRBV11-2
D: NA
J: TRBJ2-7
CDR3: CASSLAQRSYYEQYF
DNA: TGTGCCAGCAGCTTAGCCCAGCGCTCATACTACGAGCAGTACTTC

size: NA
V: TRBV10-1
D: NA
J: TRBJ2-7
CDR3: CASSPKARPYEQYF
DNA: TGCGCCAGCAGTCCGAAGGCTAGACCCTACGAGCAGTACTTC

size: NA
V: TRBV7-9
D: TRBD1
J: TRBJ2-7
CDR3: CASSLVRQGSYEQYF
DNA: TGTGCCAGCAGCTTAGTTCGACAGGGGTCCTACGAGCAGTACTTC

size: NA
V: TRBV12-5
D: NA
J: TRBJ2-7
CDR3: CASARGASGSYEQYF
DNA: TGTGCTAGTGCCCGGGGGGCTAGCGGCTCCTACGAGCAGTACTTC

size: NA
V: TRBV6-5
D: NA
J: TRBJ1-2
CDR3: CASSYPTAGFFGYTF
DNA: TGTGCCAGCAGTTACCCGACGGCAGGGTTCTTTGGCTACACCTTC

size: NA
V: TRBV6-1
D: NA
J: TRBJ1-5
CDR3: CASSVGGGVMPQHF
DNA: TGTGCCAGCAGTGTCGGGGGCGGGGTGATGCCCCAGCATTTT

size: NA
V: TRBV11-2
D: TRBD1
J: TRBJ2-5
CDR3: CASSPGTVETQYF
DNA: TGTGCCAGCAGCCCCGGGACAGTTGAGACCCAGTACTTC

size: NA
V: TRBV27
D: NA
J: TRBJ2-1
CDR3: CASSLGNHLGEQFF
DNA: TGTGCCAGCAGTTTGGGGAACCACCTGGGTGAGCAGTTCTTC

size: NA
V: TRBV7-6
D: TRBD2
J: TRBJ2-3
CDR3: CASSLVTSGRADTQYF
DNA: TGTGCCAGCAGCTTAGTGACTAGCGGGAGGGCCGATACGCAGTATTTT

size: once
V: TRBV28
D: TRBD2
J: TRBJ2-3
CDR3: CASSHLAATDTQYF
DNA: TGTGCCAGCAGTCATCTAGCGGCGACAGATACGCAGTATTTT

size: NA
V: TRBV28
D: TRBD2
J: TRBJ2-7
CDR3: CASSLALAAYEQYF
DNA: TGTGCCAGCAGTTTGGCACTAGCGGCCTACGAGCAGTACTTC

size: NA
V: TRBV27
D: NA
J: TRBJ1-1
CDR3: CASSLGLNTEAFF
DNA: TGTGCCAGCAGTTTGGGGCTGAACACTGAAGCTTTCTTT

size: NA
V: TRBV6-6
D: TRBD2
J: TRBJ2-7
CDR3: CASSLEVAGAYEQYF
DNA: TGTGCCAGCAGTCTCGAGGTAGCGGGAGCATACGAGCAGTACTTC

size: NA
V: TRBV12-5
D: NA
J: TRBJ2-3
CDR3: CASGLVLGRSTDTQYF
DNA: TGTGCTAGTGGTTTGGTACTTGGCAGAAGCACAGATACGCAGTATTTT

size: NA
V: TRBV5-1
D: TRBD1
J: TRBJ2-7
CDR3: CASSLTGSSYEQYF
DNA: TGCGCCAGCAGCCTGACAGGGAGTTCCTACGAGCAGTACTTC

size: NA
V: TRBV28
D: NA
J: TRBJ2-5
CDR3: CASSPTPRQQETQYF
DNA: TGTGCCAGCAGTCCAACTCCGAGACAACAAGAGACCCAGTACTTC

size: NA
V: TRBV9
D: NA
J: TRBJ2-2
CDR3: CASSEAPWGGTGELFF
DNA: TGTGCCAGCAGCGAGGCCCCCTGGGGTGGCACCGGGGAGCTGTTTTTT

size: NA
V: TRBV30
D: NA
J: TRBJ1-1
CDR3: CAWSENMAGNTEAFF
DNA: TGTGCCTGGAGTGAAAATATGGCGGGGAACACTGAAGCTTTCTTT

size: NA
V: TRBV5-1
D: NA
J: TRBJ2-5
CDR3: CASTGQNEETQYF
DNA: TGCGCCAGTACAGGACAGAACGAAGAGACCCAGTACTTC

size: NA
V: TRBV9
D: NA
J: TRBJ2-1
CDR3: CASSGGWSYNEQFF
DNA: TGTGCCAGCAGCGGGGGGTGGTCCTACAATGAGCAGTTCTTC

size: NA
V: TRBV7-6
D: TRBD1
J: TRBJ2-7
CDR3: CASSVGQGAYEQYF
DNA: TGTGCCAGCAGTGTGGGGCAGGGGGCCTACGAGCAGTACTTC

size: NA
V: TRBV2
D: NA
J: TRBJ1-4
CDR3: CASNPSRATNEKLFF
DNA: TGTGCCAGCAATCCCAGCCGAGCAACTAATGAAAAACTGTTTTTT

size: NA
V: TRBV7-3
D: NA
J: TRBJ2-2
CDR3: CASSHSLSRSSTGELFF
DNA: TGTGCCAGCAGCCACTCACTGAGCCGGAGTAGCACCGGGGAGCTGTTTTTT

size: NA
V: TRBV5-5
D: NA
J: TRBJ2-5
CDR3: CASSLTGWGVQETQYF
DNA: TGTGCCAGCAGCCTGACAGGGTGGGGGGTCCAAGAGACCCAGTACTTC

size: NA
V: TRBV9
D: TRBD1
J: TRBJ1-2
CDR3: CASSGGQNYGYTF
DNA: TGTGCCAGCAGCGGGGGACAGAACTATGGCTACACCTTC

size: once
V: TRBV7-9
D: TRBD2
J: TRBJ2-7
CDR3: CASSGGLAALYEQYF
DNA: TGTGCCAGCAGCGGGGGACTAGCGGCCCTCTACGAGCAGTACTTC

size: few
V: TRBV19
D: NA
J: TRBJ1-1
CDR3: CASSLSTGSEAFF
DNA: TGTGCCAGTAGTCTATCGACAGGTTCGGAAGCTTTCTTT

size: NA
V: TRBV5-1
D: NA
J: TRBJ2-7
CDR3: CASSIDTYEQYF
DNA: TGCGCCAGCAGCATTGACACCTACGAGCAGTACTTC

size: once
V: TRBV7-8
D: NA
J: TRBJ2-1
CDR3: CASSPLGRGYNEQFF
DNA: TGTGCCAGCAGCCCCCTCGGGAGAGGCTACAATGAGCAGTTCTTC

size: once
V: TRBV9
D: NA
J: TRBJ2-7
CDR3: CASSVALGLSYEQYF
DNA: TGTGCCAGCAGCGTAGCCCTCGGTCTATCCTACGAGCAGTACTTC

size: NA
V: TRBV15
D: TRBD2
J: TRBJ2-3
CDR3: CATSKTSGSTDTQYF
DNA: TGTGCCACCAGTAAGACTAGCGGGAGTACAGATACGCAGTATTTT

size: few
V: TRBV29-1
D: NA
J: TRBJ2-2
CDR3: CSVTPRTGELFF
DNA: TGCAGCGTCACTCCACGAACCGGGGAGCTGTTTTTT

size: NA
V: TRBV27
D: NA
J: TRBJ2-7
CDR3: CASHGLGKDEQYF
DNA: TGTGCCAGCCACGGACTGGGGAAAGACGAGCAGTACTTC

size: NA
V: TRBV19
D: NA
J: TRBJ2-7
CDR3: CASSTGMAGYYEQYF
DNA: TGTGCCAGTAGTACAGGCATGGCGGGATACTACGAGCAGTACTTC

size: NA
V: TRBV7-9
D: NA
J: TRBJ2-3
CDR3: CADTPSGPPRGIDTQYF
DNA: TGTGCCGACACGCCAAGCGGGCCCCCGAGAGGTATAGATACGCAGTATTTT

size: NA
V: TRBV6-4
D: NA
J: TRBJ2-3
CDR3: CASSDGVGSPDTQYF
DNA: TGTGCCAGCAGTGACGGGGTGGGATCCCCAGATACGCAGTATTTT

size: NA
V: TRBV11-3
D: TRBD2
J: TRBJ2-1
CDR3: CASSPNGGYNEQFF
DNA: TGTGCCAGCAGCCCTAACGGGGGGTACAATGAGCAGTTCTTC

size: NA
V: TRBV19
D: NA
J: TRBJ2-5
CDR3: CASRKRGYQETQYF
DNA: TGTGCCAGTAGGAAACGGGGCTACCAAGAGACCCAGTACTTC

size: NA
V: TRBV6-1
D: NA
J: TRBJ2-7
CDR3: CASSEPRPGTFSYEQYF
DNA: TGTGCCAGCAGTGAACCAAGACCCGGGACGTTCTCCTACGAGCAGTACTTC

size: NA
V: TRBV7-3
D: NA
J: TRBJ2-2
CDR3: CASSFVGPRSTGELFF
DNA: TGTGCCAGCAGCTTCGTGGGACCAAGGTCCACCGGGGAGCTGTTTTTT

size: once
V: TRBV28
D: NA
J: TRBJ1-5
CDR3: CASTLDGRNQPQHF
DNA: TGTGCCAGCACTTTAGATGGTAGGAATCAGCCCCAGCATTTT

size: NA
V: TRBV29-1
D: TRBD1
J: TRBJ2-2
CDR3: CSVGGQGRGTGELFF
DNA: TGCAGCGTTGGGGGACAGGGGAGGGGCACCGGGGAGCTGTTTTTT

size: NA
V: TRBV29-1
D: NA
J: TRBJ2-2
CDR3: CSVDGRNTGELFF
DNA: TGCAGCGTTGATGGTAGAAACACCGGGGAGCTGTTTTTT

size: NA
V: TRBV5-5
D: TRBD1
J: TRBJ2-7
CDR3: CASSPETGIYEQYF
DNA: TGTGCCAGCAGCCCGGAGACAGGGATCTACGAGCAGTACTTC

size: NA
V: TRBV7-7
D: NA
J: TRBJ2-3
CDR3: CASSLVFGRSSDTQYF
DNA: TGTGCTAGCAGCTTAGTTTTTGGGCGGTCCTCAGATACGCAGTATTTT

size: NA
V: TRBV2
D: TRBD2
J: TRBJ2-7
CDR3: CASRGDGERDYEQYF
DNA: TGTGCCAGCAGGGGGGATGGGGAGCGGGACTACGAGCAGTACTTC

size: NA
V: TRBV19
D: NA
J: TRBJ2-7
CDR3: CASSPRVLSYEQYF
DNA: TGTGCCAGTAGTCCGCGGGTACTCTCCTACGAGCAGTACTTC

size: NA
V: TRBV27
D: TRBD1
J: TRBJ2-6
CDR3: CASSLSRQGAGANVLTF
DNA: TGTGCCAGCAGTTTATCGAGACAGGGGGCGGGGGCCAACGTCCTGACTTTC

size: NA
V: TRBV6-4
D: TRBD2
J: TRBJ2-7
CDR3: CANFGTNPYEQYF
DNA: TGTGCCAACTTCGGGACTAACCCCTACGAGCAGTACTTC

size: NA
V: TRBV6-5
D: TRBD1
J: TRBJ2-7
CDR3: CASSPDDRGLYEQYF
DNA: TGTGCCAGCAGCCCTGACGACAGGGGGCTCTACGAGCAGTACTTC

size: NA
V: TRBV13
D: NA
J: TRBJ2-7
CDR3: CASRSGTRGWEQYF
DNA: TGTGCCAGCAGATCCGGGACACGGGGATGGGAGCAGTACTTC

size: NA
V: TRBV5-1
D: TRBD1
J: TRBJ1-2
CDR3: CASSLTGGGYTF
DNA: TGCGCCAGCAGCTTGACAGGGGGAGGCTACACCTTC

size: NA
V: TRBV11-2
D: NA
J: TRBJ1-1
CDR3: CASSPGFAEAFF
DNA: TGTGCCAGCAGCCCAGGGTTTGCTGAAGCTTTCTTT

size: NA
V: TRBV5-6
D: TRBD1
J: TRBJ1-1
CDR3: CASSLGGTGDYTEAFF
DNA: TGTGCCAGCAGCTTGGGAGGGACAGGAGACTACACTGAAGCTTTCTTT

size: NA
V: TRBV5-4
D: NA
J: TRBJ2-1
CDR3: CASSLDLGPSVYNEQFF
DNA: TGTGCCAGCAGCTTGGATCTGGGGCCTTCGGTTTACAATGAGCAGTTCTTC

size: once
V: TRBV5-8
D: NA
J: TRBJ2-6
CDR3: CASSLGGYSGANVLTF
DNA: TGTGCCAGCAGCTTGGGCGGATACTCTGGGGCCAACGTCCTGACTTTC